This entry describes one TCR beta chain. Its antigen is currently unknown. Some clones are missing from TCRdb's copy, which holds only in-frame ones; the method was immunoSEQ multiplex PCR. The sample includes about 730,000 clones, 72% of them seen just once. This sample is part of a study of shared clonotypes between healthy human individuals. Study-wide points: Richness estimates generally favored naive over memory subsets.

V lost 2 bases and J lost 0, with 8 bases in between. The V gene's germline CDR1 is LGHNA and CDR2 YNFKEQ. The CDR3 has 15 residues. Sequenced material: memory CD4+ T cells sorted from blood. Regarding subset: CD45RA-negative fraction. This TCR came from a woman in her thirties in good health. J is TRBJ1-3 and V is TRBV4-2, with no clear D. The CDR3 here is CASSQHPDSGNTIYF. DNA for the CDR3: TGTGCCAGCAGCCAACACCCGGACTCTGGAAACACCATATATTTT.